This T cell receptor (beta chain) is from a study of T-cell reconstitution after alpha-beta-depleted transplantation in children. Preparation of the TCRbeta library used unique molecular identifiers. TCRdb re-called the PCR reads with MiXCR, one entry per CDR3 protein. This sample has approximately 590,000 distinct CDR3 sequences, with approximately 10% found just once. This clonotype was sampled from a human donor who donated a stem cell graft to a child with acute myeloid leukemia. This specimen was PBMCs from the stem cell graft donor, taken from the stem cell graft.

The CDR3 sequence: CASSQDLGQGAGEQFF. CDR3 DNA sequence: TGCGCCAGCAGCCAAGATCTGGGACAGGGGGCAGGTGAGCAGTTCTTC. This chain links TRBV4-3 with TRBJ2-1; TRBD1 matches 12 bases. The junction had 6 bases not matched to a gene; V was cut back by 0 bases and J by 9 bases. The CDR3 runs to 16 residues. In germline, CDR1 is LGHNA, CDR2 YSLEER.